This T cell receptor beta chain came from a study of vaccination and CD4 T cells after COVID-19. Study-level information: Post-COVID draws came a median around 100 days after diagnosis (range 35 to 161). Overlapping peptides covering the spike proteins of SARS-CoV-2, HCoV-NL63, HCoV-OC43 and HCoV-229E were added to stimulate cells. Control wells got either CEFX epitopes, HIV-1 Nef peptides, or no peptide at all.

CDR3 length: 14 residues. Per the germline V gene, CDR1 is SGHVS and CDR2 is FQNEAQ. V lost 1 base to trimming and J lost 0 bases, with 4 bases between them. On this clonotype itself: Its antigen is undetermined.

Treatment here: approximately nine-day PBMC culture with coronavirus spike peptide pools or control peptides (ViraFEST assay). Sequencing of DNA taken from cultured CD4+ T cells relied on the Oncomine TCR Beta short-read assay. Cultured CD4+ T cells yielded the extracted genomic DNA. Each CDR3 protein gets one entry after TCRdb re-called the PCR reads with MiXCR. The table records some 13,000 distinct CDR3 sequences, around 40% of them present only once. This rearrangement joins TRBV7-8 to TRBJ1-5, with no clear D. The origin of this receptor is a human donor who had recovered from COVID-19. The sequencing sample was made of CD4+ T cells from blood, cultured in vitro. CDR3 sequence (DNA): TGTGCCAGCAGCTTAGTTGTTAGCAATCAGCCCCAGCATTTT. Amino acids: CASSLVVSNQPQHF.